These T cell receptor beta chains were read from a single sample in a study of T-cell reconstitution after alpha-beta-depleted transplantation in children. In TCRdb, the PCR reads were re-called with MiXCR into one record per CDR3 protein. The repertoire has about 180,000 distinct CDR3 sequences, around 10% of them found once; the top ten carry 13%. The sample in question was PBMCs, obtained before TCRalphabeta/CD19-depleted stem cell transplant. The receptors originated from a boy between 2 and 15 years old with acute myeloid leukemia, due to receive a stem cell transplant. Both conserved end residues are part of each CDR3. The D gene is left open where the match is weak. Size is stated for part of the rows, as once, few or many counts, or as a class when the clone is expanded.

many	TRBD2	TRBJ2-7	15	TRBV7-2	CASSLGTSGTYEQYF	TGTGCCAGCAGCTTAGGGACTAGCGGGACCTACGAGCAGTACTTC
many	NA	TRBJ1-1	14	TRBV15	CATSRDQFDTEAFF	TGTGCCACCAGCAGAGACCAGTTTGACACTGAAGCTTTCTTT
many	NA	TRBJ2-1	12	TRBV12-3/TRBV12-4	CASSLANNEQFF	TGTGCCAGCAGTTTGGCGAACAATGAGCAGTTCTTC
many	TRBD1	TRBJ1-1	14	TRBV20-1	CSASDRGLIAEAFF	TGCAGTGCTAGTGACAGGGGGCTAATCGCTGAAGCTTTCTTT
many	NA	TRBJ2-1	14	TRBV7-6	CASSLTLRSNEQFF	TGTGCCAGCAGCTTAACGCTAAGATCCAATGAGCAGTTCTTC
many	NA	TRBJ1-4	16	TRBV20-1	CSARDRLAATNEKLFF	TGCAGTGCTAGAGATAGGTTGGCGGCAACTAATGAAAAACTGTTTTTT
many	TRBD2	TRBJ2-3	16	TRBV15	CATSRETGTSGDTQYF	TGTGCCACCAGCAGAGAGACCGGGACTAGCGGGGATACGCAGTATTTT
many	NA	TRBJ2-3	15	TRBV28	CASSLGVGSTDTQYF	TGTGCCAGCAGTTTAGGCGTGGGGTCCACAGATACGCAGTATTTT
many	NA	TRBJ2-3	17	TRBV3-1	CASSQDLRGRDTDTQYF	TGTGCCAGCAGCCAAGATCTGAGGGGGAGGGACACAGATACGCAGTATTTT
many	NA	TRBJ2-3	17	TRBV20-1	CSARGIRDIPPPDTQYF	TGCAGTGCTAGAGGAATCCGGGACATCCCACCCCCAGATACGCAGTATTTT
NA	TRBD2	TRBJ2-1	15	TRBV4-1	CASSQRGGRAHEQFF	TGCGCCAGCAGCCAGAGAGGCGGGAGGGCCCATGAGCAGTTCTTC
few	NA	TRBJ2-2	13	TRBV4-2	CASSRGITGELFF	TGTGCCAGCAGCCGAGGGATCACCGGGGAGCTGTTTTTT
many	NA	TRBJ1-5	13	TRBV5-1	CASIGDIRQPQHF	TGCGCCAGCATCGGGGACATTCGACAGCCCCAGCATTTT
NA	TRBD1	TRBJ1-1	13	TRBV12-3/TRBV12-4	CASSLISTGRAFF	TGTGCCAGCAGTTTAATCTCGACAGGGCGGGCTTTCTTT
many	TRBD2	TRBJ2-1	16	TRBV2	CASIGGRAHSYNEQFF	TGTGCCAGCATAGGCGGGAGGGCCCACTCCTACAATGAGCAGTTCTTC
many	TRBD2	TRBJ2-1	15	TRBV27	CASSLSLAGLDEQFF	TGTGCCAGCAGTTTATCCCTAGCGGGGCTCGATGAGCAGTTCTTC
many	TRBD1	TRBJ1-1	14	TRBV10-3	CAIRGTATNTEAFF	TGTGCCATCAGGGGGACAGCCACGAACACTGAAGCTTTCTTT
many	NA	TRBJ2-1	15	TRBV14	CASSSTGGGYNEQFF	TGTGCCAGCAGCTCAACAGGGGGAGGGTACAATGAGCAGTTCTTC
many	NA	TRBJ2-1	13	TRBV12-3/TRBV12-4	CASSLYLGGEQFF	TGTGCCAGCAGCCTGTATCTCGGGGGTGAGCAGTTCTTC
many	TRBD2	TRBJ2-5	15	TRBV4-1	CASSQHLAGGETQYF	TGCGCCAGCAGCCAACATCTAGCGGGGGGGGAGACCCAGTACTTC
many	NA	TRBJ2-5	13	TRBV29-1	CSVDKGRKETQYF	TGCAGCGTTGATAAGGGACGGAAAGAGACCCAGTACTTC
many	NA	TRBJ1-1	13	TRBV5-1	CASSPRVGTEAFF	TGCGCCAGCAGCCCCAGGGTAGGAACTGAAGCTTTCTTT
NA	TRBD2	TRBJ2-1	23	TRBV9	CASSGPQGSLGLAGGHQYNEQFF	TGTGCCAGCAGCGGACCCCAGGGTTCCCTGGGGCTAGCGGGGGGTCATCAGTACAATGAGCAGTTCTTC
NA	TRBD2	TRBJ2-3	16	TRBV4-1	CASSQRASGGGDTQYF	TGCGCCAGCAGCCAAAGGGCTAGCGGGGGAGGCGATACGCAGTATTTT
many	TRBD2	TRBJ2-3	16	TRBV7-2	CASRRRSGGAADTQYF	TGTGCCAGCAGAAGAAGGTCCGGGGGGGCGGCAGATACGCAGTATTTT
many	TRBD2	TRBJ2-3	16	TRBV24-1	CATSDLSGSGTDTQYF	TGTGCCACCAGTGACCTCAGCGGGAGTGGCACAGATACGCAGTATTTT
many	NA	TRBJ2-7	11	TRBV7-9	CASSQTAGFHF	TGTGCCAGCAGCCAGACTGCAGGGTTCCACTTC
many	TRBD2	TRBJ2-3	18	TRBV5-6	CASTHRPQGLAGRDTQYF	TGTGCCAGCACCCACCGACCGCAGGGACTAGCGGGACGAGATACGCAGTATTTT
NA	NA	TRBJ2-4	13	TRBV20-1	CSARRGAKNIQYF	TGCAGTGCCCGACGAGGGGCCAAAAACATTCAGTACTTC
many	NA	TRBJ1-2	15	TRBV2	CASSVVGAPRWGYTF	TGTGCCAGCAGCGTTGTAGGAGCACCGCGTTGGGGCTACACCTTC
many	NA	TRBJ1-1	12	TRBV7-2	CASSFTQAEAFF	TGTGCCAGCAGCTTTACACAGGCTGAAGCTTTCTTT
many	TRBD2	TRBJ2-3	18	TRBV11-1	CASSRTSGLRHGADTQYF	TGTGCCAGCAGCCGGACTAGCGGGCTCCGACACGGGGCAGATACGCAGTATTTT
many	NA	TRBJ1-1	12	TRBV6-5	CASSRLGTEAFF	TGTGCCAGCAGCCGATTGGGCACTGAAGCTTTCTTT
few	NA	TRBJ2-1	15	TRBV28	CASSSMIRGRNEQFF	TGTGCCAGCAGTTCGATGATCAGGGGCCGCAATGAGCAGTTCTTC
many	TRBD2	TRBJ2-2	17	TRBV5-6	CASSLKTSGQNTGELFF	TGTGCCAGCAGCTTAAAGACTAGCGGGCAAAACACCGGGGAGCTGTTTTTT
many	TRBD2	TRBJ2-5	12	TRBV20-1	CSAGTSQETQYF	TGCAGTGCCGGGACTAGTCAAGAGACCCAGTACTTC
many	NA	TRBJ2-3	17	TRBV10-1	CASSESRREGVWDTQYF	TGCGCCAGCAGTGAGTCTCGTCGGGAAGGAGTATGGGATACGCAGTATTTT
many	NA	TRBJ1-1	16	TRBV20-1	CSAMTLWNGMNTEAFF	TGCAGTGCTATGACCTTATGGAATGGGATGAACACTGAAGCTTTCTTT
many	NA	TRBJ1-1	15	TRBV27	CASSSLGRDRTEAFF	TGTGCCAGCAGTTCACTGGGACGGGATAGGACTGAAGCTTTCTTT
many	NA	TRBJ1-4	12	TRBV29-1	CSAAGPDEKLFF	TGCAGCGCCGCGGGTCCGGATGAAAAACTGTTTTTT
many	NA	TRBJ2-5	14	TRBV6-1	CASSPYLGSWTQYF	TGTGCCAGCAGTCCTTACTTGGGATCTTGGACCCAGTACTTC
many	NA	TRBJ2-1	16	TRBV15	CATSRVDDYSYNEQFF	TGTGCCACCAGCAGAGTAGACGACTACTCCTACAATGAGCAGTTCTTC
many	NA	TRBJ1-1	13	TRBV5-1	CASSTGTRAEAFF	TGCGCCAGCAGCACCGGGACCCGAGCTGAAGCTTTCTTT
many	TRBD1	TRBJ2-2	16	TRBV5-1	CASSGSGQAYTGELFF	TGCGCCAGCAGCGGGTCGGGACAGGCCTACACCGGGGAGCTGTTTTTT
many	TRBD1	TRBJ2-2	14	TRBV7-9	CASTDRGDTGELFF	TGTGCCAGCACCGACAGGGGGGACACCGGGGAGCTGTTTTTT
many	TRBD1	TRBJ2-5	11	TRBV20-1	CSLRGRETQYF	TGCAGCCTCAGGGGGCGTGAGACCCAGTACTTC